This T cell receptor (beta chain) was sequenced in a study of blood T cell repertoires in COVID-19. Clones were sequenced by immunoSEQ multiplex PCR, and TCRdb holds only the in-frame ones, with some missing. The sample has around 300,000 clones, almost 90% seen once; the top ten hold about 1.7%. Germline CDR1 KGHDR, CDR2 SFDVKD. This CDR3 has 15 residues. V was pared by 7 bases and J by 0 bases, with 14 bases between. Sequencing was carried out using PBMCs or T cells enriched from blood (not recorded which). This sequence joins TRBV24-1 and TRBJ1-2; tentative D call: TRBD1 (5 bases). The receptor's source is a woman between 18 and 29 years old with acute COVID-19. The CDR3 nucleotides are TGTGCCACCAGCTACTGGCAGGGCGCTAACTATGGCTACACCTTC. Protein product: CATSYWQGANYGYTF.